Listed here is a single TCR beta chain. As yet, its antigen is unknown. These data are taken from a study of cytomegalovirus exposure and HLA in healthy donors. Notes on the study in general: The study designated roughly 160 TCR beta chains cytomegalovirus-associated.

Amplification used 60 Vbeta primers and 13 Jbeta primers. Authors' methods: It was a later analysis that counted roughly 79 million unique TCR beta chains, of which some 10 million were shared. Repertoires were generated with immunoSEQ multiplex PCR, while TCRdb's copy carries only in-frame clones and drops some. V and J calls and clone size come straight from that table; D and trimming were deduced from the DNA. In total, the table holds under 50,000 clones. The receptor comes from a male donor in good health and CMV-seronegative. Sequences were obtained from PBMCs.

The CDR3 loop is CATSRAGDTNQPQHF. The CDR3 nucleotides read TGTGCCACCAGCAGAGCGGGAGACACGAATCAGCCCCAGCATTTT. The chain combines TRBV15 with TRBJ1-5; D is unclear. The germline V and J ends were trimmed by 1 base and 4 bases, with 11 bases remaining between them. The germline gives CDR1 LNHNV, CDR2 YYDKDF (reference sequence). This CDR3 is built from 15 residues.